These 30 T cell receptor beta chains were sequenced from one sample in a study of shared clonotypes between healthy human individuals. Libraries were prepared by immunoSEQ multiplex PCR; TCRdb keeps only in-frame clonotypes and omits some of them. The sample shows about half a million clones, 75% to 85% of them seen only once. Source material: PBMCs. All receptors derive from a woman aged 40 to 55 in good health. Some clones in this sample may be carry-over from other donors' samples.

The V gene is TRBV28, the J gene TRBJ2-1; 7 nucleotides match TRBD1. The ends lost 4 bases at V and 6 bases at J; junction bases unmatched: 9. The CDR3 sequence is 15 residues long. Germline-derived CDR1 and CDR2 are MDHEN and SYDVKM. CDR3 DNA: TGTGCCAGCAGTTCACCCGGGACAGTCCGCAATGAGCAGTTCTTC. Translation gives CASSSPGTVRNEQFF.

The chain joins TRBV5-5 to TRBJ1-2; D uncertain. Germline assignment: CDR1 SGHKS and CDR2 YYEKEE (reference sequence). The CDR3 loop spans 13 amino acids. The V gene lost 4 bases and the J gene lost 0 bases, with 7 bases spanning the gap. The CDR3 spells CASSPQPNYGYTF. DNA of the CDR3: TGTGCCAGCAGCCCCCAGCCTAACTATGGCTACACCTTC. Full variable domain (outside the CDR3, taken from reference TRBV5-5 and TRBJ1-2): DAGVTQSPTHLIKTRGQQVTLRCSPISGHKSVSWYQQVLGQGPQFIFQYYEKEERGRGNFPDRFSARQFPNYSSELNVNALLLGDSALYLCASSPQPNYGYTFGSGTRLTVV.

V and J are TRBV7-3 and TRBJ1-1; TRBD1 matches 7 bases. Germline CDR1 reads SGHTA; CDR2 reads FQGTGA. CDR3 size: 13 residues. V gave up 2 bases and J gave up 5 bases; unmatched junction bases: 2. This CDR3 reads CASSLPGGTEAFF. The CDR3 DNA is TGTGCCAGCAGCTTACCAGGGGGAACTGAAGCTTTCTTT.

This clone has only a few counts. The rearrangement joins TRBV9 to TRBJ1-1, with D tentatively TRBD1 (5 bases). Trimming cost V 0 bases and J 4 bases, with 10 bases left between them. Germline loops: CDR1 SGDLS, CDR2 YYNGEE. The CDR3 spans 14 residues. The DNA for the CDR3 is TGTGCCAGCAGCGTAGTGGTCGGGGGCACTGAAGCTTTCTTT. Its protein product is CASSVVVGGTEAFF.

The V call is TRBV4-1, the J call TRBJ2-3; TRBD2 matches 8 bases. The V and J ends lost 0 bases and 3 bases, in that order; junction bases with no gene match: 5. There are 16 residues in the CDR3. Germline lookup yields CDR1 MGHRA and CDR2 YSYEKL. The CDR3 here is CASSQEGAGVTDTQYF. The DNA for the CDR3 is TGCGCCAGCAGCCAAGAGGGAGCGGGAGTAACAGATACGCAGTATTTT.

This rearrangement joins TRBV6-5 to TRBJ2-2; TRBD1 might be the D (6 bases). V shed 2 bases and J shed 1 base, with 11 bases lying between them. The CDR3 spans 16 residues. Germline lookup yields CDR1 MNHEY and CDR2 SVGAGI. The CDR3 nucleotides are TGTGCCAGCAGTTACGAAGGGGGATTGAACACCGGGGAGCTGTTTTTT. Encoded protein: CASSYEGGLNTGELFF.

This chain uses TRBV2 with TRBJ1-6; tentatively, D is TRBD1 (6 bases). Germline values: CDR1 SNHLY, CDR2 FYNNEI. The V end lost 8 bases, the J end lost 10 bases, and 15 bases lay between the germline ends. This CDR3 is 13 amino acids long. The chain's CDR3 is CASPAGEQSPLHF. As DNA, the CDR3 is TGTGCCAGCCCGGCAGGGGAGCAATCACCCCTCCACTTT.

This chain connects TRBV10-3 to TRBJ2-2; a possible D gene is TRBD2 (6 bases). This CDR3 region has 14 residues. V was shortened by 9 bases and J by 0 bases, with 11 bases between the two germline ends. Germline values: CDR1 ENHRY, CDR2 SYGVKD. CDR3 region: CAMLSGSNTGELFF. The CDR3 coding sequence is TGTGCCATGTTAAGCGGGTCGAACACCGGGGAGCTGTTTTTT.

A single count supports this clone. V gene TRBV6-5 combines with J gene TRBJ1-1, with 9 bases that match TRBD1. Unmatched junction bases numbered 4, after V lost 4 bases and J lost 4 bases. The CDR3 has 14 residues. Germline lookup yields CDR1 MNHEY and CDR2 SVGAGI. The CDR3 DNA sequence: TGTGCCAGCAGTTCCGGGACAGGGACCACTGAAGCTTTCTTT. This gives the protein CASSSGTGTTEAFF.

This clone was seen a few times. CDR3 bases: TGTGCCTGGGGAGGGGGCCCCAATCAGCCCCAGCATTTT. It specifies CAWGGGPNQPQHF. The rearrangement links TRBV30 to TRBJ1-5; 7 nucleotides line up with TRBD1. The CDR3 consists of 13 residues. Germline V CDR1 and CDR2: GTSNPN, SVGIG (reference sequence). V gave up 5 bases and J gave up 3 bases; unmatched junction bases: 4.

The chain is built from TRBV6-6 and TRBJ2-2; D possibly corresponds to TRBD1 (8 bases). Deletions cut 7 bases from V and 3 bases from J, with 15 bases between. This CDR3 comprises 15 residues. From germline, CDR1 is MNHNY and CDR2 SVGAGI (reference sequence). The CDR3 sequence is CASTRTGGDTGELFF. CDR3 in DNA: TGTGCCAGCACCCGCACAGGGGGGGACACCGGGGAGCTGTTTTTT.

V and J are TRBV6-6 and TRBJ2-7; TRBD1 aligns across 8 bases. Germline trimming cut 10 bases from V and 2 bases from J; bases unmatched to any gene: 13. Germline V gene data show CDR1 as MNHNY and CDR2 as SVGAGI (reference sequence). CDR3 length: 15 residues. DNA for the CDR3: TGTGCCACCCACCCGGGACAGGATACCACCTACGAGCAGTACTTC. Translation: CATHPGQDTTYEQYF.

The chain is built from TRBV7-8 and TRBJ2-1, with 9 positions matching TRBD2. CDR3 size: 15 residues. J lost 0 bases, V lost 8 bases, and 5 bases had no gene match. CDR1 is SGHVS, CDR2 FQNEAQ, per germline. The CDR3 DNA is TGTGCCAGCCGAATTAGCGGGAGCTCCTACAATGAGCAGTTCTTC. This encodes CASRISGSSYNEQFF.

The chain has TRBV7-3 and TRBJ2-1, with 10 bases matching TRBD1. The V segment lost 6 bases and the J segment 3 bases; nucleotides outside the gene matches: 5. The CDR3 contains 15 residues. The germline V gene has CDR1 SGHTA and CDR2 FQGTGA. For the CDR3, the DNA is TGTGCCAGCAGTCCCGGGACAGGGGACTACAATGAGCAGTTCTTC. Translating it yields CASSPGTGDYNEQFF. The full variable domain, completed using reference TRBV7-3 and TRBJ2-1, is GAGVSQTPSNKVTEKGKYVELRCDPISGHTALYWYRQSLGQGPEFLIYFQGTGAADDSGLPNDRFFAVRPEGSVSTLKIQRTERGDSAVYLCASSPGTGDYNEQFFGPGTRLTVL.

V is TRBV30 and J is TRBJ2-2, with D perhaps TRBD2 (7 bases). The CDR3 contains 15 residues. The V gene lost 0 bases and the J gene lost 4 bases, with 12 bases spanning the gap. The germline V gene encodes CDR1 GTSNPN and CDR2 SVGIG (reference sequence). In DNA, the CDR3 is TGTGCCTGGAGTGTTGGGGGGGCTGGCACCGGGGAGCTGTTTTTT. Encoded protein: CAWSVGGAGTGELFF.

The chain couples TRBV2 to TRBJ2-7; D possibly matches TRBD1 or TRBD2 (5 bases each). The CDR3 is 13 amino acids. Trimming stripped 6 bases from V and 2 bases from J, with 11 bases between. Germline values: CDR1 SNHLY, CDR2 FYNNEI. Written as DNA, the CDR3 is TGTGCCAGCAGGGGGGACCCTGCCTACGAGCAGTACTTC. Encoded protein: CASRGDPAYEQYF.

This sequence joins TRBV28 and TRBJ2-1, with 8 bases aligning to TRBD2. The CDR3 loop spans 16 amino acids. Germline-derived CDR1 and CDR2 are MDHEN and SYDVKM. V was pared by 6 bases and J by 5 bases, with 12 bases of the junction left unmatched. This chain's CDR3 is CASSPLGREEHNEQFF. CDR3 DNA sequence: TGTGCCAGCAGCCCCCTAGGGCGGGAGGAACACAATGAGCAGTTCTTC.

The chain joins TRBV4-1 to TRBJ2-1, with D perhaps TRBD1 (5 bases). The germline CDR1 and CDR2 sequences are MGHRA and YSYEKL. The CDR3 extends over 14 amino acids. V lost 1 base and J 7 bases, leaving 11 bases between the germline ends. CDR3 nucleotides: TGCGCCAGCAGCCAAGCTCAGGGTAAGAATGAGCAGTTCTTC. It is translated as CASSQAQGKNEQFF.

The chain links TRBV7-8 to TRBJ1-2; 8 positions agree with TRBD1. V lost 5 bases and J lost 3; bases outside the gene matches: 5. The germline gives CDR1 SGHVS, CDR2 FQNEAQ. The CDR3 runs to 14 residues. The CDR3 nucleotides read TGTGCCAGCAGCGGACGGACAGGGCACTATGGCTACACCTTC. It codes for CASSGRTGHYGYTF.

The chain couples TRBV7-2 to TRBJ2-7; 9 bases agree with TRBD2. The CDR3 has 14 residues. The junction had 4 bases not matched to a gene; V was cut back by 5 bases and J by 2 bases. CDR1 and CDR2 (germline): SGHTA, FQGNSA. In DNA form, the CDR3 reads TGTGCCAGCAGCGTTAGCGGGAGCCCCTACGAGCAGTACTTC. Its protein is CASSVSGSPYEQYF.

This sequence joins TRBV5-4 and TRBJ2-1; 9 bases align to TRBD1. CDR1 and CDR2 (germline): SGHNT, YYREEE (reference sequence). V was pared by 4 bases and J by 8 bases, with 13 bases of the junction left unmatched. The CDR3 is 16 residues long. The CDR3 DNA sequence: TGTGCCAGCAGCCCCGCGGACAGGGGTTTTCACCATGAGCAGTTCTTC. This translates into CASSPADRGFHHEQFF.

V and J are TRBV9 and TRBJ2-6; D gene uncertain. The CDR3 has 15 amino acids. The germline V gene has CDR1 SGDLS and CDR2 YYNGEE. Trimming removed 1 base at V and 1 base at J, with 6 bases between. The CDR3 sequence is CASSVLASGANVLTF. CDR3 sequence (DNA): TGTGCCAGCAGCGTACTGGCATCTGGGGCCAACGTCCTGACTTTC.

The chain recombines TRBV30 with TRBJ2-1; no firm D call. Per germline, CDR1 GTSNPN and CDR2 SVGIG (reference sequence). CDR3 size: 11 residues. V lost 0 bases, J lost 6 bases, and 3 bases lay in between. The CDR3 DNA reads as TGTGCCTGGAGTGTACGCAATGAGCAGTTCTTC. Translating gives CAWSVRNEQFF.

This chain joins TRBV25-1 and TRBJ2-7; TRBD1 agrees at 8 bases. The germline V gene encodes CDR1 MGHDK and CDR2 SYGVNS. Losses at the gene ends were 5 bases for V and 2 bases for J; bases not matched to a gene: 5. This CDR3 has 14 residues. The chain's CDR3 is CASSPGDRTYEQYF. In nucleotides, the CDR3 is TGTGCCAGCAGTCCAGGGGACAGGACCTACGAGCAGTACTTC.

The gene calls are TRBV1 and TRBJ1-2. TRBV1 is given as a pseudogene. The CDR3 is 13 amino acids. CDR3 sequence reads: CTSSQDPGSGYTF. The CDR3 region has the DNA TGCACCAGCAGCCAAGATCCCGGGTCTGGCTACACCTTC.

In nucleotides, the CDR3 is TGTGCCTGGAGTGTGGGCGGACAGGGGGACATTCAGTACTTC. It codes for CAWSVGGQGDIQYF. The chain combines TRBV30 with TRBJ2-4, with 10 bases identical to TRBD1. The CDR3 covers 14 residues. Germline CDR1 reads GTSNPN; CDR2 reads SVGIG (reference sequence). J lost 8 bases, V lost 0 bases, and 4 bases had no gene match.

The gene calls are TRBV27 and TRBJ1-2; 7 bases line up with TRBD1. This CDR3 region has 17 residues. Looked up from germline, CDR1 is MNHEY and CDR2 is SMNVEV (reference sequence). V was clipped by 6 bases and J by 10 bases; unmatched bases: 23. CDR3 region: CASRHWKGASVIGDYTF. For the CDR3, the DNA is TGTGCCAGCAGGCACTGGAAGGGGGCGTCGGTTATTGGGGACTACACCTTC.

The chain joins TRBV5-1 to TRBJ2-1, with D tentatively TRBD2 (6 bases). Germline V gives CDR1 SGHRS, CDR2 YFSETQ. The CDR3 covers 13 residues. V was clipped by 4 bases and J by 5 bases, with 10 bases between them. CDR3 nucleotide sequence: TGCGCCAGCAGCCCGGGACTGCACAATGAGCAGTTCTTC. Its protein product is CASSPGLHNEQFF.

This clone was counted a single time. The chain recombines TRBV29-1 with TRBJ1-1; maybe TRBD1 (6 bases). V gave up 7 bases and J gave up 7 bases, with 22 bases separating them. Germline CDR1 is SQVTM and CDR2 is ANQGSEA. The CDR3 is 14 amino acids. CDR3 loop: CSASSSRGAGEAFF. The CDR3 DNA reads TGCAGCGCTAGTAGTTCGCGGGGGGCGGGTGAAGCTTTCTTT.

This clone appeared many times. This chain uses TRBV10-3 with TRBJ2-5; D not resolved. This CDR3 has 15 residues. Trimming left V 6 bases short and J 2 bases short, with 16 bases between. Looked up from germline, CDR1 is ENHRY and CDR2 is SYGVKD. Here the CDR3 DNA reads TGTGCCATCAGCGGCTTCAGTACGCCTCAAGAGACCCAGTACTTC. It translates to CAISGFSTPQETQYF.